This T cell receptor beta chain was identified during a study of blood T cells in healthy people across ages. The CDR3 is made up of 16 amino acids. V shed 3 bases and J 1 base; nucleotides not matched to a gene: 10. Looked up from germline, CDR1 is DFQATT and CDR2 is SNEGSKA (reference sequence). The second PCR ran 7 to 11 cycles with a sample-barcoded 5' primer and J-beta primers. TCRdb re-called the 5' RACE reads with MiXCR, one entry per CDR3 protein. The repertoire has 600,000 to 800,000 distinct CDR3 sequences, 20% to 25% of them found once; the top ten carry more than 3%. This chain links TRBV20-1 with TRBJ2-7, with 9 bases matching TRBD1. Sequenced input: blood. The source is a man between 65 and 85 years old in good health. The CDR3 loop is CSASLQGGQGSYEQYF. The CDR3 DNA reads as TGCAGTGCTAGTTTACAGGGCGGACAGGGGTCCTACGAGCAGTACTTC.